This T cell receptor (beta chain) was profiled in a study of OX40 agonist ivuxolimab in advanced cancers. Turning to the study itself: It was ivuxolimab, an agonistic anti-OX40 (CD134) antibody, that patients were treated with. Findings and caveats of the study: Partial responders dosed at 0.1-3.0 mg/kg displayed clonal expansion ranking among the lowest. CD8+ T cells showed, on average, more clonal expansion than CD4+ cells.

Some clones are missing from TCRdb's copy, which holds only in-frame ones; the method was immunoSEQ multiplex PCR. The sample records roughly 77,000 clones, just under 95% being singletons. CDR1 and CDR2 (germline): SGHNT, YENEEA. Trimming shortened V by 3 bases and J by 5 bases, and 9 bases separated the two germline ends. CDR3 size: 13 residues. This clone showed up just once. Antigen specificity is unknown. Material: CD4+ or CD8+ T cells sorted from blood, obtained in a trial of the OX40 agonist ivuxolimab. V gene TRBV11-3 combines with J gene TRBJ2-3; no clear D gene. The receptor's source is an adult with an advanced solid tumor such as melanoma, head and neck, liver or kidney cancer. CDR3 protein: CASSLSIGDTQYF. The CDR3 DNA sequence: TGTGCCAGCAGCTTGTCCATAGGAGATACGCAGTATTTT.